This paragraph reports one T cell receptor beta chain. These data belong to a study of graft-versus-host responses after intestinal transplantation. Some clones are missing from TCRdb's copy, which holds only in-frame ones; the method was immunoSEQ multiplex PCR. Here the sample spans roughly 27,000 clones, roughly 83% being singletons. The sequences come from PBMCs, collected 28 days after intestinal transplant. This clonotype originated in a human patient who received an intestinal transplant, so some T cells may come from the graft donor.

CDR3 DNA sequence: TGTGCCAGCAGCTTAGAATCGAGGGGTCCCCACGAGCAGTACTTC. Translating gives CASSLESRGPHEQYF. The V gene is TRBV7-2, the J gene TRBJ2-7, with D possibly being TRBD1 or TRBD2 (5 bases each). Germline CDR1 is SGHTA and CDR2 is FQGNSA. The V and J ends lost 1 base and 5 bases respectively, with 15 bases between them. The CDR3 sequence is 15 residues long.